This TCR beta chain comes out of a study of T cell responses to AZD1222 COVID-19 vaccine. The germline V gene encodes CDR1 SGHDN and CDR2 FVKESK. The CDR3 runs to 12 residues. With V trimmed by 4 bases and J by 13 bases, 7 bases remained unmatched. Notes on the study in general: Spike-specific TCR breadth and depth rose after two AZD1222 doses. Donors were largely white British and mainly female; clonal diversity was possibly underestimated.

Using immunoSEQ multiplex PCR, the repertoire was profiled, and TCRdb retains in-frame clones only, with some absent. The sample gives more than 85,000 clones, roughly nine tenths of which show up once; 35% to 50% is in the top ten. To note about this clone: Antigen unknown.

This receptor was taken from an adult who received the AZD1222 COVID-19 vaccine. V and J are TRBV14 and TRBJ1-3; 7 nucleotides line up with TRBD1. The sequenced sample was peripheral blood, obtained 28 days after the second AZD1222 dose. Here the CDR3 reads CASSRIGQAIYF. The DNA of the CDR3 is TGTGCCAGCAGCCGAATCGGACAGGCAATATATTTT.